The rows below give T cell receptor beta chains drawn from one sample of a study of blood T cell repertoires in COVID-19. The repertoire was sequenced with immunoSEQ multiplex PCR; TCRdb's copy has only in-frame clones and lacks some. The sample holds 120,000 to 150,000 clones, 75% to 85% seen once. The sequencing sample was made of peripheral blood. Receptors originate from a man aged 55 to 69 with active or convalescent COVID-19. CDR3s include the opening cysteine and the closing phenylalanine or tryptophan. The order of the fields is J gene, V gene, D gene, clone size, CDR3 protein, CDR3 DNA. A D gene is named only where the DNA matches it firmly. The size of a clone is reported for some rows only, either as once, few or many, or as a class for expanded clones.

j_call: TRBJ1-2; v_call: TRBV3-1/TRBV3-2; d_call: NA; clone_size: NA; cdr3_aa: CASSQAGRGNYGYTF; cdr3_nt: TGTGCCAGCAGCCAAGCTGGCAGGGGCAACTATGGCTACACCTTC
j_call: TRBJ1-2; v_call: TRBV19; d_call: TRBD1; clone_size: NA; cdr3_aa: CASSLRTGANYGYTF; cdr3_nt: TGTGCCAGTAGTCTACGGACAGGAGCTAACTATGGCTACACCTTC
j_call: TRBJ1-5; v_call: TRBV28; d_call: NA; clone_size: NA; cdr3_aa: CASSLEGQPQHF; cdr3_nt: TGTGCCAGCAGTTTAGAGGGACAGCCCCAGCATTTT
j_call: TRBJ1-2; v_call: TRBV20-1; d_call: NA; clone_size: NA; cdr3_aa: CSASGRPRSYGYTF; cdr3_nt: TGCAGTGCTAGTGGCCGGCCGCGGTCCTATGGCTACACCTTC
j_call: TRBJ2-7; v_call: TRBV3-1/TRBV3-2; d_call: TRBD2; clone_size: NA; cdr3_aa: CASSQDLTTSHEQYF; cdr3_nt: TGTGCCAGCAGCCAAGATCTGACGACTAGCCACGAGCAGTACTTC
j_call: TRBJ1-1; v_call: TRBV19; d_call: NA; clone_size: NA; cdr3_aa: CASSLGQGGTNTEAFF; cdr3_nt: TGTGCCAGTAGCCTTGGGCAGGGCGGGACGAACACTGAAGCTTTCTTT
j_call: TRBJ2-1; v_call: TRBV27; d_call: TRBD2; clone_size: NA; cdr3_aa: CASSLFLAGESSYNEQFF; cdr3_nt: TGTGCCAGCAGTTTATTCCTAGCGGGGGAGAGCTCCTACAATGAGCAGTTCTTC
j_call: TRBJ2-7; v_call: TRBV19; d_call: TRBD2; clone_size: NA; cdr3_aa: CASSIEGSGSHEQYF; cdr3_nt: TGTGCCAGTAGTATAGAAGGTAGCGGGTCCCACGAGCAGTACTTC
j_call: TRBJ2-5; v_call: TRBV14; d_call: NA; clone_size: NA; cdr3_aa: CASSQDVNYGETQYF; cdr3_nt: TGTGCCAGCAGCCAAGATGTGAACTATGGAGAGACCCAGTACTTC
j_call: TRBJ1-5; v_call: TRBV2; d_call: NA; clone_size: few; cdr3_aa: CASSYTVDSNQPQHF; cdr3_nt: TGTGCCAGCAGTTATACAGTGGATAGCAATCAGCCCCAGCATTTT
j_call: TRBJ1-5; v_call: TRBV6-2/TRBV6-3; d_call: NA; clone_size: many; cdr3_aa: CASSKTQGNQPQHF; cdr3_nt: TGTGCCAGCAGTAAGACCCAGGGCAATCAGCCCCAGCATTTT
j_call: TRBJ1-6; v_call: TRBV5-3; d_call: NA; clone_size: NA; cdr3_aa: CARSITTGSSYNSPLHF; cdr3_nt: TGTGCCAGAAGCATAACCACAGGGAGCTCCTATAATTCACCCCTCCACTTT
j_call: TRBJ2-7; v_call: TRBV7-2; d_call: NA; clone_size: NA; cdr3_aa: CASSLGTFIYEQYF; cdr3_nt: TGTGCCAGCAGCTTAGGGACTTTTATCTACGAGCAGTACTTC
j_call: TRBJ1-1; v_call: TRBV11-3; d_call: NA; clone_size: NA; cdr3_aa: CASSPGIPPNSEAFF; cdr3_nt: TGTGCCAGCAGCCCAGGGATTCCTCCGAACAGTGAAGCTTTCTTT
j_call: TRBJ2-4; v_call: TRBV6-1; d_call: NA; clone_size: NA; cdr3_aa: CASSEGGGGLAKNIQYF; cdr3_nt: TGTGCCAGCAGTGAAGGGGGAGGAGGTCTAGCCAAAAACATTCAGTACTTC
j_call: TRBJ2-1; v_call: TRBV11-2; d_call: NA; clone_size: many; cdr3_aa: CASSLNRAQSREQFF; cdr3_nt: TGTGCCAGCAGCTTAAACAGGGCTCAATCGAGAGAGCAGTTCTTC
j_call: TRBJ2-3; v_call: TRBV19; d_call: TRBD2; clone_size: NA; cdr3_aa: CACQSSGTAVDTQYF; cdr3_nt: TGTGCCTGTCAATCAAGCGGGACGGCGGTCGATACGCAGTATTTT
j_call: TRBJ2-2; v_call: TRBV12-3/TRBV12-4; d_call: NA; clone_size: NA; cdr3_aa: CASSLARAGELFF; cdr3_nt: TGTGCCAGCAGTTTAGCCAGGGCCGGGGAGCTGTTTTTT
j_call: TRBJ1-1; v_call: TRBV29-1; d_call: NA; clone_size: NA; cdr3_aa: CSVEVPGPNTEAFF; cdr3_nt: TGCAGCGTTGAAGTACCGGGTCCGAACACTGAAGCTTTCTTT
j_call: TRBJ2-2; v_call: TRBV18; d_call: NA; clone_size: NA; cdr3_aa: CASSSDQAGELFF; cdr3_nt: TGTGCCAGCTCCTCTGACCAGGCCGGGGAGCTGTTTTTT
j_call: TRBJ2-2; v_call: TRBV21-1; d_call: NA; clone_size: many; cdr3_aa: CASSKATCTNTGELFF; cdr3_nt: TGTGCCAGCAGCAAAGCCACGTGCACAAACACCGGGGAGCTGTTTTTT
j_call: TRBJ1-5; v_call: TRBV6-2/TRBV6-3; d_call: NA; clone_size: NA; cdr3_aa: CASSFGGQPQHF; cdr3_nt: TGTGCCAGCAGTTTCGGAGGTCAGCCCCAGCATTTT
j_call: TRBJ2-5; v_call: TRBV6-2/TRBV6-3; d_call: TRBD2; clone_size: NA; cdr3_aa: CASSSEREGRETQYF; cdr3_nt: TGTGCCAGCAGTTCCGAGCGGGAGGGCCGAGAGACCCAGTACTTC
j_call: TRBJ2-7; v_call: TRBV7-3; d_call: TRBD1; clone_size: NA; cdr3_aa: CASSAGQGSGYEQYF; cdr3_nt: TGTGCCAGCAGCGCTGGACAGGGGTCAGGATACGAGCAGTACTTC
j_call: TRBJ2-7; v_call: TRBV20-1; d_call: NA; clone_size: NA; cdr3_aa: CSASLHEQYF; cdr3_nt: TGCAGTGCTAGCCTCCACGAGCAGTACTTC
j_call: TRBJ2-7; v_call: TRBV12-3/TRBV12-4; d_call: NA; clone_size: NA; cdr3_aa: CASSLVGSYEQYF; cdr3_nt: TGTGCCAGCAGTTTGGTCGGTTCCTACGAGCAGTACTTC
j_call: TRBJ1-1; v_call: TRBV6-5; d_call: TRBD1; clone_size: NA; cdr3_aa: CASRKGAGTEAFF; cdr3_nt: TGTGCCAGCCGCAAGGGGGCGGGCACTGAAGCTTTCTTT
j_call: TRBJ2-7; v_call: TRBV7-2; d_call: TRBD2; clone_size: NA; cdr3_aa: CASSLGLAGEEQYF; cdr3_nt: TGTGCCAGCAGCTTAGGACTAGCGGGAGAAGAGCAGTACTTC
j_call: TRBJ2-5; v_call: TRBV24-1; d_call: NA; clone_size: NA; cdr3_aa: CATSIGTARQETQYF; cdr3_nt: TGTGCCACCAGTATAGGAACAGCCCGACAAGAGACCCAGTACTTC
j_call: TRBJ2-7; v_call: TRBV5-4; d_call: TRBD1; clone_size: few; cdr3_aa: CASSPGTGAYEQYF; cdr3_nt: TGTGCCAGCAGCCCCGGGACAGGGGCCTACGAGCAGTACTTC
j_call: TRBJ2-1; v_call: TRBV6-5; d_call: NA; clone_size: NA; cdr3_aa: CASSYQPRGEQFF; cdr3_nt: TGTGCCAGCAGTTACCAACCTAGAGGTGAGCAGTTCTTC
j_call: TRBJ1-1; v_call: TRBV28; d_call: NA; clone_size: NA; cdr3_aa: CASSLLTGSNTEAFF; cdr3_nt: TGTGCCAGCAGTTTATTAACAGGATCAAACACTGAAGCTTTCTTT
j_call: TRBJ2-7; v_call: TRBV6-5; d_call: NA; clone_size: few; cdr3_aa: CASSYSGESSYEQYF; cdr3_nt: TGTGCCAGCAGTTACTCCGGAGAGAGCTCCTACGAGCAGTACTTC
j_call: TRBJ1-1; v_call: TRBV7-8; d_call: TRBD1; clone_size: NA; cdr3_aa: CASRVGQGMNTEAFF; cdr3_nt: TGTGCCAGCAGGGTTGGACAGGGGATGAACACTGAAGCTTTCTTT
j_call: TRBJ1-1; v_call: TRBV5-1; d_call: NA; clone_size: NA; cdr3_aa: CASSLTGMNTEAFF; cdr3_nt: TGCGCCAGCAGCTTGACAGGGATGAACACTGAAGCTTTCTTT
j_call: TRBJ2-2; v_call: TRBV15; d_call: NA; clone_size: NA; cdr3_aa: CATLSAGELFF; cdr3_nt: TGTGCCACCCTGAGCGCCGGGGAGCTGTTTTTT
j_call: TRBJ1-2; v_call: TRBV29-1; d_call: NA; clone_size: NA; cdr3_aa: CSVGARASDTF; cdr3_nt: TGCAGCGTTGGGGCGAGGGCTTCCGACACCTTC
j_call: TRBJ1-4; v_call: TRBV19; d_call: NA; clone_size: NA; cdr3_aa: CATKRGANEKLFF; cdr3_nt: TGTGCCACGAAACGGGGGGCTAATGAAAAACTGTTTTTT
j_call: TRBJ1-1; v_call: TRBV5-4; d_call: NA; clone_size: NA; cdr3_aa: CASSPQTGRDTEAFF; cdr3_nt: TGTGCCAGCAGCCCGCAGACAGGAAGGGACACTGAAGCTTTCTTT
j_call: TRBJ1-4; v_call: TRBV28; d_call: NA; clone_size: NA; cdr3_aa: CASSQLEVGEKLFF; cdr3_nt: TGTGCCAGCAGCCAACTGGAGGTGGGGGAAAAACTGTTTTTT
j_call: TRBJ2-2; v_call: TRBV5-6; d_call: NA; clone_size: NA; cdr3_aa: CASSLVLGAGELFF; cdr3_nt: TGTGCCAGCAGCTTGGTTTTGGGAGCCGGGGAGCTGTTTTTT
j_call: TRBJ2-3; v_call: TRBV18; d_call: NA; clone_size: NA; cdr3_aa: CASSPLMGAQVDTQYF; cdr3_nt: TGTGCCAGCTCACCACTAATGGGGGCGCAGGTAGATACGCAGTATTTT
j_call: TRBJ2-1; v_call: TRBV19; d_call: NA; clone_size: many; cdr3_aa: CASSPRQVGDNEQFF; cdr3_nt: TGTGCCAGTAGTCCCCGACAGGTGGGAGACAATGAGCAGTTCTTC